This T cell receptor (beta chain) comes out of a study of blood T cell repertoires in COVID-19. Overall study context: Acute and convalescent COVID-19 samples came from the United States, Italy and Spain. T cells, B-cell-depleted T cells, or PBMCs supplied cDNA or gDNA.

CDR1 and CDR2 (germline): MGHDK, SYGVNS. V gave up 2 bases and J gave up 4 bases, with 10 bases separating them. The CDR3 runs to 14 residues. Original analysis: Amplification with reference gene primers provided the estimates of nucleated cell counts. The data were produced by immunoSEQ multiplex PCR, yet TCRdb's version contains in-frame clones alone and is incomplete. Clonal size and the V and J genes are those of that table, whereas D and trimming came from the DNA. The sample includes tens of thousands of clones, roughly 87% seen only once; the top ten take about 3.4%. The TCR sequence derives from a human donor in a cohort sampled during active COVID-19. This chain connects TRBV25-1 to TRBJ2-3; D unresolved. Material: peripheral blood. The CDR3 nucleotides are TGTGCCAGCAGTGAACCACAGTTGGCAGATACGCAGTATTTT. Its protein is CASSEPQLADTQYF.